Listed below are T cell receptor beta chains from one sample, sequenced in a study of blood T cell repertoires in COVID-19. Generated by immunoSEQ multiplex PCR, the TCRdb table keeps only in-frame clones and is missing some. The profile shows 400,000 to 550,000 clones, around 88% of them singletons. Material for sequencing was peripheral blood. These receptors were obtained from a woman in her twenties or thirties with acute or convalescent COVID-19. The CDR3 runs from the conserved cysteine through the conserved F or W. A D gene is named only where the DNA matches it firmly. Rows may omit the clone size; those that give it use once, few, many or a size class.

J	D	V	size	CDR3	DNA
TRBJ1-2	NA	TRBV4-1	NA	CASSHGRQTNYGYTF	TGCGCCAGCAGCCACGGGAGGCAAACTAACTATGGCTACACCTTC
TRBJ1-1	NA	TRBV5-1	NA	CASSRTGGNTEAFF	TGCGCCAGCAGCAGGACGGGAGGGAACACTGAAGCTTTCTTT
TRBJ1-5	NA	TRBV30	NA	CAWSRQGNQPQHF	TGTGCCTGGTCCCGACAGGGCAATCAGCCCCAGCATTTT
TRBJ1-2	NA	TRBV29-1	once	CSVEDLGREVDGYTF	TGCAGCGTTGAAGATCTCGGCAGGGAAGTGGATGGCTACACCTTC
TRBJ1-6	NA	TRBV7-9	NA	CASSFQGISPLHF	TGTGCCAGCAGCTTCCAGGGTATCTCACCCCTCCACTTT
TRBJ2-7	TRBD1	TRBV30	NA	CAWRRQGGYEQYF	TGTGCCTGGAGGCGACAGGGCGGGTACGAGCAGTACTTC
TRBJ1-2	NA	TRBV30	once	CAWRVPPGLPYTF	TGTGCCTGGAGAGTCCCGCCTGGCCTTCCCTACACCTTC
TRBJ1-2	TRBD1	TRBV9	NA	CASSGRGGYTF	TGTGCCAGCAGCGGCAGGGGGGGCTACACCTTC
TRBJ1-1	TRBD1	TRBV12-3/TRBV12-4	once	CASRREDRAVAFF	TGTGCCAGCAGACGGGAAGACAGGGCCGTGGCTTTCTTT
TRBJ2-1	NA	TRBV27	NA	CASSLSLAPVGNEQFF	TGTGCCAGCAGTTTATCACTAGCCCCGGTCGGGAATGAGCAGTTCTTC
TRBJ2-1	NA	TRBV7-9	NA	CASSFPRARSYNEQFF	TGTGCCAGCAGCTTCCCCCGAGCGCGCTCCTACAATGAGCAGTTCTTC
TRBJ1-1	NA	TRBV4-1	NA	CASSQGSGVTEAFF	TGCGCCAGCAGCCAAGGATCAGGGGTTACTGAAGCTTTCTTT
TRBJ1-5	NA	TRBV2	NA	CASRLGQNYQPQHF	TGTGCCAGCAGATTGGGACAAAATTATCAGCCCCAGCATTTT
TRBJ2-1	TRBD1	TRBV7-9	NA	CASSDTGTGGDEQFF	TGTGCCAGCAGCGATACCGGGACAGGGGGCGATGAGCAGTTCTTC
TRBJ2-4	TRBD2	TRBV5-4	NA	CASSLFSGGGSKNIQYF	TGTGCCAGCAGCTTGTTTAGCGGGGGGGGTTCCAAAAACATTCAGTACTTC
TRBJ2-5	TRBD1	TRBV27	NA	CASSTDRGPQETQYF	TGTGCCAGCAGTACCGACAGGGGGCCCCAAGAGACCCAGTACTTC
TRBJ2-1	TRBD2	TRBV30	NA	CAWKLAGGNEQFF	TGTGCCTGGAAACTAGCGGGGGGGAATGAGCAGTTCTTC
TRBJ2-6	NA	TRBV7-9	once	CASSTTGSGANVLTF	TGTGCCAGCAGCACTACAGGGTCGGGGGCCAACGTCCTGACTTTC
TRBJ1-1	NA	TRBV7-3	NA	CASSDYLNTEAFF	TGTGCCAGCAGCGACTATTTGAACACTGAAGCTTTCTTT